This TCR beta chain was found in a study of blood T cell repertoires in COVID-19. Study information: From T cells, B-cell-depleted T cells, or PBMCs came the material, which was cDNA or gDNA.

Produced via immunoSEQ multiplex PCR; TCRdb's table is partial and in-frame only. The sample has about 29,000 clones, about 89% seen once. V lost 10 bases and J 0 bases, leaving 16 bases between the germline ends. Germline CDR1 and CDR2: MNHGY and SVAAGI. The CDR3 has 15 amino acids. The chain has TRBV6-9 and TRBJ1-3, with D maybe TRBD1 (5 bases). What was sequenced was peripheral blood. The clonotype was recovered from a man aged 70 or older with active COVID-19. The chain's CDR3 is CAIASGGSSGNTIYF. The CDR3 DNA reads as TGTGCCATCGCCTCGGGGGGGAGCTCTGGAAACACCATATATTTT.